This TCR beta chain was captured by sequencing in a study of CD8 T cells in Susac syndrome. For the study at large: The Susac syndrome patients were therapy-naive, on corticosteroids, or on intravenous immunoglobulin alone at blood draw.

In this sample, this clonotype turned up once. Reverse transcription of about 0.45 to 1 ug RNA used random hexamers. TCR beta CDR3 was amplified by immunoSEQ multiplex PCR. This amplification extended across 54 Vbeta and 13 Jbeta segments. Each CDR3 protein is one row after TCRdb ran MiXCR on the immunoSEQ multiplex PCR reads. The sample holds 84,000 or so distinct CDR3 sequences, 85% to 95% seen once. The patients with Susac syndrome were individuals who fulfilled the recently defined diagnostic criteria for disease that was either definite or probable. Germline V gene sequence: CDR1 SNHLY, CDR2 FYNNEI. CDR3 length: 16 amino acids. Trimming removed 10 bases from V and 2 bases from J; junction bases left unmatched: 13.

This sequence joins TRBV2 and TRBJ2-3, with 9 bases that match TRBD2. What was sequenced was CD8+ T cells from PBMCs. The clonotype comes from a human donor with Susac syndrome. The CDR3 here is CATYTRLAENTDTQYF. The CDR3 coding sequence is TGTGCCACCTATACCAGACTAGCGGAGAACACAGATACGCAGTATTTT.